What follows are 26 T cell receptor beta chains derived from one specimen sequenced in a study of graft-versus-host responses after intestinal transplantation. Measured with immunoSEQ multiplex PCR; TCRdb has only the in-frame clones, and not every one. The data show tens of thousands of clones, over 85% seen once. The specimen was PBMCs, collected 26 days after transplant. These receptors all stem from a human patient who received an intestinal transplant, so some T cells may come from the graft donor.

The rearrangement uses TRBV9 and TRBJ1-2; D is undetermined. The length of the CDR3 is 16 residues. V was shortened by 0 bases and J by 3 bases, with 15 bases between the two germline ends. Germline CDR1 reads SGDLS; CDR2 reads YYNGEE. The CDR3 spells CASSVVLGGSDYGYTF. DNA of the CDR3: TGTGCCAGCAGCGTAGTATTAGGAGGCAGTGACTATGGCTACACCTTC.

The V gene is TRBV5-1, the J gene TRBJ1-5; the D gene is possibly TRBD1 (6 bases). This CDR3 is 15 amino acids long. The germline gives CDR1 SGHRS, CDR2 YFSETQ. Trimming removed 5 bases at V and 5 bases at J, with 17 bases between. The CDR3 bases are TGCGCCAGCAGTAGAGGGCCACAGGGAGATCAGCCCCAGCATTTT. It encodes CASSRGPQGDQPQHF. The whole variable domain, filled in from reference TRBV5-1 and TRBJ1-5, reads KAGVTQTPRYLIKTRGQQVTLSCSPISGHRSVSWYQQTPGQGLQFLFEYFSETQRNKGNFPGRFSGRQFSNSRSEMNVSTLELGDSALYLCASSRGPQGDQPQHFGDGTRLSIL.

Comment on this clone: One junction end disagrees with the germline gene, perhaps due to a read error. This chain connects TRBV7-7 to TRBJ2-5; the match to TRBD1 covers 9 bases. Germline CDR1 is SSHAT and CDR2 is FNYEAQ (reference sequence). The CDR3 loop spans 14 amino acids. The CDR3 region has the DNA TGTGCTAGCAGTCCTCGGACAGGGGTAGAGACCCAGTACTTC. Its translation is CASSPRTGVETQYF.

The chain recombines TRBV4-1 with TRBJ2-7, with D hard to call. Germline loops: CDR1 MGHRA, CDR2 YSYEKL. Trimming stripped 1 base from V and 0 bases from J, with 7 bases between. CDR3 length: 14 amino acids. Here the CDR3 DNA reads TGCGCCAGCAGCCAAGTTCGGAGCTCCTACGAGCAGTACGTC. Translated: CASSQVRSSYEQYV.

V gene TRBV7-2 combines with J gene TRBJ1-1; no clear D. Looked up from germline, CDR1 is SGHTA and CDR2 is FQGNSA. The CDR3 extends over 12 amino acids. Deletions cut 4 bases from V and 4 bases from J, with 7 bases between. CDR3 coding DNA: TGTGCCAGCAGCTCACAAAGCACTGAAGCTTTCTTT. Its translation is CASSSQSTEAFF.

This chain connects TRBV29-1 to TRBJ1-1; 9 bases map to TRBD1. The J segment lost 1 base and the V segment lost 8 bases, leaving 17 bases of the junction unmatched. Germline lookup yields CDR1 SQVTM and CDR2 ANQGSEA. The CDR3 length is 17 residues. CDR3 bases: TGCAGCATAGGAACCGGGACAGGGCTAGGGGCGAACACTGAAGCTTTCTTT. It yields the protein CSIGTGTGLGANTEAFF.

This clone has only one observation. The chain joins TRBV7-2 to TRBJ2-1; unclear D gene. In germline, CDR1 is SGHTA, CDR2 FQGNSA. The length of the CDR3 is 12 residues. The V and J ends lost 2 bases and 6 bases respectively, with 5 bases between them. The DNA for the CDR3 is TGTGCCAGCAGCTTAACTGGCAATGAGCAGTTCTTC. As protein: CASSLTGNEQFF.

The CDR3 here is CASSPGLTQGSNTEAFF. The CDR3 DNA sequence: TGTGCCAGCAGCCCCGGGCTGACACAGGGGTCTAACACTGAAGCTTTCTTT. J is TRBJ1-1 and V is TRBV7-9; 7 bases agree with TRBD1. The germline V gene has CDR1 SEHNR and CDR2 FQNEAQ (reference sequence). The CDR3 contains 17 residues. V was clipped by 5 bases and J by 2 bases; unmatched bases: 14.

Written as DNA, the CDR3 is TGTGCCAGCAGCCCAATTGGATACAGCGGGGGGGGCAGAAAGTACGAGCAGTACTTC. Encoded protein: CASSPIGYSGGGRKYEQYF. The chain employs TRBV11-2 and TRBJ2-7; 10 positions agree with TRBD2. The CDR3 totals 19 residues. The germline CDR1 and CDR2 sequences are SGHAT and FQNNGV. With V trimmed by 5 bases and J by 4 bases, 20 bases remained unmatched.

The chain has TRBV6-5 and TRBJ1-3; D is ambiguous. V lost 6 bases and J lost 2, with 8 bases in between. The CDR3 contains 13 residues. Germline V lookup: CDR1 MNHEY, CDR2 SVGAGI. CDR3 DNA: TGTGCCAGCAGGTCCCCTCCTGGAAACACCATATATTTT. Amino acid sequence: CASRSPPGNTIYF.

The rearrangement uses TRBV7-6 and TRBJ1-1; 8 nucleotides align to TRBD1. This CDR3 spans 16 amino acids. The germline V gene encodes CDR1 SGHVS and CDR2 FNYEAQ. Unmatched junction bases numbered 4, after V lost 0 bases and J lost 1 base. The CDR3 sequence is CASSLAEGQGNTEAFF. The CDR3 DNA follows: TGTGCCAGCAGCTTAGCGGAAGGACAGGGGAACACTGAAGCTTTCTTT. The full variable domain, completed using reference TRBV7-6 and TRBJ1-1, is GAGVSQSPRYKVTKRGQDVALRCDPISGHVSLYWYRQALGQGPEFLTYFNYEAQQDKSGLPNDRFSAERPEGSISTLTIQRTEQRDSAMYRCASSLAEGQGNTEAFFGQGTRLTVV.

The rearrangement uses TRBV7-2 and TRBJ2-7, with 11 bases aligning to TRBD2. V shed 3 bases and J 2 bases; nucleotides not matched to a gene: 9. Germline V gene data show CDR1 as SGHTA and CDR2 as FQGNSA. The CDR3 is 17 residues long. The CDR3 DNA reads TGTGCCAGCAGCTTGCATACTAGCGGGAGTTTCGCCTACGAGCAGTACTTC. As protein: CASSLHTSGSFAYEQYF.

V is TRBV18 and J is TRBJ2-7, with 7 bases lining up with TRBD1. The CDR3 is 13 amino acids. CDR1 and CDR2 from the germline V gene are KGHSH and LQKENI. The V gene end was trimmed by 3 bases and the J gene end by 5 bases; junction bases not matched to a gene: 4. DNA of the CDR3: TGTGCCAGCTCACCCGGGACAGTCAACGAGCAGTACTTC. This encodes CASSPGTVNEQYF. The whole variable domain, filled in from reference TRBV18 and TRBJ2-7, reads NAGVMQNPRHLVRRRGQEARLRCSPMKGHSHVYWYRQLPEEGLKFMVYLQKENIIDESGMPKERFSAEFPKEGPSILRIQQVVRGDSAAYFCASSPGTVNEQYFGPGTRLTVT.

The V call is TRBV7-8, the J call TRBJ2-3; D ambiguous. Germline loops: CDR1 SGHVS, CDR2 FQNEAQ. Trimming cost V 5 bases and J 10 bases, with 13 bases left between them. CDR3 length equals 12 residues. CDR3 DNA: TGTGCCAGCAGCCCTCCGGGTTGGGCGCAGTATTTT. Its translation: CASSPPGWAQYF.

This clone appeared a single time. The V gene is TRBV27, the J gene TRBJ2-7; 9 bases match TRBD2. V lost 4 bases and J lost 0; bases outside the gene matches: 7. Germline V gene data show CDR1 as MNHEY and CDR2 as SMNVEV (reference sequence). This CDR3 spans 16 amino acids. The CDR3 region is CASSSTSGLISYEQYF. Written as DNA, the CDR3 is TGTGCCAGCAGTTCCACTAGCGGGCTAATCTCCTACGAGCAGTACTTC.

The CDR3 protein is CASSFRYTGELFF. The CDR3 region has the DNA TGTGCCAGCAGCTTCAGGTACACCGGGGAGCTGTTTTTT. V is TRBV7-2 and J is TRBJ2-2, with unresolved D. The CDR3 spans 13 residues. Germline V gives CDR1 SGHTA, CDR2 FQGNSA. Trimming stripped 3 bases from V and 3 bases from J, with 5 bases between.

A word on this clone: The same CDR3 arises from other DNA sequences in this sample as well. The rearrangement links TRBV7-9 to TRBJ2-1; no firm D call. V lost 3 bases to trimming and J lost 9 bases, with 6 bases between them. Germline CDR1 reads SEHNR; CDR2 reads FQNEAQ (reference sequence). The length of the CDR3 is 11 residues. The chain's CDR3 is CASSLSGEQFF. CDR3 sequence (DNA): TGTGCCAGCAGCTTGTCCGGTGAGCAGTTCTTC.

V and J are TRBV14 and TRBJ1-2, with a possible D match to TRBD1 (5 bases). Germline V gene lookup returns CDR1 SGHDN and CDR2 FVKESK. Trimming stripped 4 bases from V and 2 bases from J, with 17 bases between. The CDR3 contains 16 residues. CDR3 amino acids: CASSPTPGGSNYGYTF. For the CDR3, the DNA is TGTGCCAGCAGCCCTACTCCGGGGGGGTCAAACTATGGCTACACCTTC.

This clone was seen only once. This rearrangement joins TRBV5-1 to TRBJ2-7, with TRBD1 matching 9 bases. CDR1 is SGHRS, CDR2 YFSETQ, per germline. Trimming took 5 bases from V and 7 from J; bases not matched to a gene: 10. The CDR3 contains 14 residues. The CDR3 sequence: CASRAQGATGEQYF. CDR3 nucleotide sequence: TGCGCCAGCAGGGCACAGGGGGCGACGGGGGAGCAGTACTTC. The full variable domain, its missing parts supplied by reference TRBV5-1 and TRBJ2-7, is KAGVTQTPRYLIKTRGQQVTLSCSPISGHRSVSWYQQTPGQGLQFLFEYFSETQRNKGNFPGRFSGRQFSNSRSEMNVSTLELGDSALYLCASRAQGATGEQYFGPGTRLTVT.

This clone was detected once. This chain links TRBV28 with TRBJ1-5, with D possibly matching TRBD1 (6 bases). The length of the CDR3 is 13 residues. Germline CDR1 MDHEN, CDR2 SYDVKM. Trimming pared 10 bases from V and 6 bases from J, leaving 16 bases between. CDR3: CANSPRGGQPQHF. CDR3 nucleotide sequence: TGTGCCAACTCTCCTAGGGGGGGTCAGCCCCAGCATTTT.

The chain links TRBV27 to TRBJ2-2, with TRBD2 matching 16 bases. The V gene's germline CDR1 is MNHEY and CDR2 SMNVEV (reference sequence). V shed 6 bases, J shed 3 bases, and the junction held 7 bases outside the gene matches. The length of the CDR3 is 18 residues. CDR3 DNA sequence: TGTGCCAGCAGCCCCGGGACTAGCGGGGGGGCTTACACCGGGGAGCTGTTTTTT. It codes for CASSPGTSGGAYTGELFF.

The chain links TRBV28 to TRBJ1-2; tentatively, D is TRBD1 (6 bases). CDR3 length equals 13 residues. CDR1 and CDR2 (germline): MDHEN, SYDVKM. V dropped 3 bases and J dropped 4 bases, with 9 bases sitting between them. This CDR3 reads CASSLPGAYGYTF. CDR3 sequence (DNA): TGTGCCAGCAGTTTGCCAGGGGCCTATGGCTACACCTTC.

This chain links TRBV10-2 with TRBJ2-1; 7 bases fit TRBD2. The ends lost 4 bases at V and 4 bases at J; junction bases unmatched: 4. Germline V CDR1 and CDR2: WSHSY, SAAADI. CDR3 length equals 14 residues. The CDR3 region has the DNA TGCGCCAGCAGTGTATCGGGGGGATACAATGAGCAGTTCTTC. Protein: CASSVSGGYNEQFF.

The CDR3: CASSAASGGPSEQFF. The CDR3 nucleotides read TGCGCCAGCAGCGCCGCTAGCGGGGGCCCCTCTGAGCAGTTCTTC. The chain employs TRBV5-1 and TRBJ2-1; 10 bases are shared with TRBD2. CDR1 is SGHRS, CDR2 YFSETQ, per germline. The V and J ends lost 4 bases and 9 bases, in that order; junction bases with no gene match: 10. This CDR3 region has 15 residues.

This chain uses TRBV5-4 with TRBJ2-2; 13 bases line up with TRBD2. Trimming took 3 bases from V and 6 from J; bases not matched to a gene: 5. Germline V gene sequence: CDR1 SGHNT, CDR2 YYREEE (reference sequence). The CDR3 contains 16 residues. The CDR3 DNA reads as TGTGCCAGCAGCTCATGGACTAGCGGGAGATCCGGGGAGCTGTTTTTT. Encoded protein: CASSSWTSGRSGELFF. Based on the CDR3 plus reference TRBV5-4 and TRBJ2-2, the full variable domain is ETGVTQSPTHLIKTRGQQVTLRCSSQSGHNTVSWYQQALGQGPQFIFQYYREEENGRGNFPPRFSGLQFPNYSSELNVNALELDDSALYLCASSSWTSGRSGELFFGEGSRLTVL.

The chain employs TRBV2 and TRBJ1-1; 7 bases are a match to TRBD1. With 2 bases clipped from V and 4 bases from J, the junction kept 13 bases outside the gene matches. CDR1 is SNHLY and CDR2 is FYNNEI in the germline V gene. CDR3 length: 17 residues. CDR3 sequence: CASSELPTTGSLTEAFF. CDR3 nucleotide sequence: TGTGCCAGCAGTGAACTCCCTACGACAGGGTCGCTCACTGAAGCTTTCTTT. Drawing the rest from reference TRBV2 and TRBJ1-1, the complete variable domain is EPEVTQTPSHQVTQMGQEVILRCVPISNHLYFYWYRQILGQKVEFLVSFYNNEISEKSEIFDDQFSVERPDGSNFTLKIRSTKLEDSAMYFCASSELPTTGSLTEAFFGQGTRLTVV.